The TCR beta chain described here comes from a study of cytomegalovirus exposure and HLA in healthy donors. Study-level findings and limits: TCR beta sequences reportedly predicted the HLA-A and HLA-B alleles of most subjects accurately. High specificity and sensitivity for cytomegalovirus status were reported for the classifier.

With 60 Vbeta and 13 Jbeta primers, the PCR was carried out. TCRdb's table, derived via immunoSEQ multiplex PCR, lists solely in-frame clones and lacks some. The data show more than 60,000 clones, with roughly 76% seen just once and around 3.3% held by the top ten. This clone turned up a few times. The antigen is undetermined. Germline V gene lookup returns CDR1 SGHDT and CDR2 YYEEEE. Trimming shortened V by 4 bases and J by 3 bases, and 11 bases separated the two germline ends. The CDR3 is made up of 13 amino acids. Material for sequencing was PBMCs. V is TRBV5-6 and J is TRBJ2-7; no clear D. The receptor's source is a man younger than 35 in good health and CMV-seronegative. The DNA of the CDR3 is TGTGCCAGCAGCACCACAGCAAGCTACGAGCAGTACTTC. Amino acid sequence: CASSTTASYEQYF.